This T cell receptor beta chain was obtained from a study of cytomegalovirus exposure and HLA in healthy donors. Findings of the study overall: A later look showed TCR association rates differing by HLA locus, highest for DRB1 and lowest for HLA-C. Reports state that TCR beta sequences accurately predicted most subjects' HLA-A and HLA-B alleles. A later analysis found that most CMV-associated TCR beta chains appeared HLA-restricted.

Germline V gene sequence: CDR1 SGHTS, CDR2 YDEGEE. The CDR3 has 15 amino acids. V shed 2 bases and J 2 bases; nucleotides not matched to a gene: 4. This clone has a handful of counts. What it binds is not known. The PCR employed 60 Vbeta primers together with 13 Jbeta primers. Some clones are missing from TCRdb's copy, which holds only in-frame ones; the method was immunoSEQ multiplex PCR. The data hold around 80,000 clones, with approximately 79% observed a single time. This chain links TRBV5-8 with TRBJ1-5, with 7 bases identical to TRBD1. Sequencing was done on a sample of PBMCs. This clonotype was obtained from a female donor in good health and CMV-seronegative. CDR3 sequence: CASSFQGEGNQPQHF. In DNA form, the CDR3 reads TGTGCCAGCAGCTTCCAGGGGGAGGGCAATCAGCCCCAGCATTTT.